The rows below give T cell receptor beta chains drawn from one sample of a study of shared clonotypes between healthy human individuals. Assay used: immunoSEQ multiplex PCR; TCRdb lists only in-frame clones, some missing. The sample shows hundreds of thousands of clones, 96% of them seen only once. The source material was naive CD8+ T cells sorted from blood. These receptors originate from a woman aged 25 to 39 in good health. CDR3s include the opening cysteine and the closing phenylalanine or tryptophan. Each record gives: J gene, V gene, D gene, clone size, CDR3 DNA, CDR3 protein. The D gene is left open where the match is weak. Clone size is shown for a subset of rows, as once, few, many or a class of expanded clone.

J gene: TRBJ2-3; V gene: TRBV7-3; D gene: NA; clone size: NA; CDR3 DNA: TGTGCCAGCAGCTTATTGGACTCGGATACGCAGTATTTT; CDR3 protein: CASSLLDSDTQYF
J gene: TRBJ2-7; V gene: TRBV7-6; D gene: NA; clone size: once; CDR3 DNA: TGTGCCAGCAGCTCCTGGGGGCGGCGGGGAGGGCCCTACGAGCAGTACTTC; CDR3 protein: CASSSWGRRGGPYEQYF
J gene: TRBJ2-3; V gene: TRBV5-6; D gene: TRBD2; clone size: NA; CDR3 DNA: TGTGCCAGCAGCTTGATGTCTAGCGGGAGGGCCTGGGGCACAGATACGCAGTATTTT; CDR3 protein: CASSLMSSGRAWGTDTQYF
J gene: TRBJ2-2; V gene: TRBV19; D gene: TRBD2; clone size: NA; CDR3 DNA: TGTGCCAGTACATGGGAGGGCAACACCGGGGAGCTGTTTTTT; CDR3 protein: CASTWEGNTGELFF
J gene: TRBJ2-7; V gene: TRBV11-2; D gene: TRBD1; clone size: NA; CDR3 DNA: TGTGCCAGCAGCCACCGGGACAGGGGGCTCGAGCAGTACTTC; CDR3 protein: CASSHRDRGLEQYF
J gene: TRBJ2-1; V gene: TRBV7-9; D gene: TRBD2; clone size: once; CDR3 DNA: TGTGCCAGCAGCTTGCCGGGACTAGCGGGGAATGAGCAGTTCTTC; CDR3 protein: CASSLPGLAGNEQFF
J gene: TRBJ2-1; V gene: TRBV9; D gene: TRBD2; clone size: NA; CDR3 DNA: TGTGCCAGCAGCGCAAGCGGGAGAATCGACAATGAGCAGTTCTTC; CDR3 protein: CASSASGRIDNEQFF
J gene: TRBJ2-1; V gene: TRBV7-8; D gene: TRBD2; clone size: once; CDR3 DNA: TGTGCCAGCAGCCATGGACTAGCGGGAGTTTGGGAGCAGTTCTTC; CDR3 protein: CASSHGLAGVWEQFF
J gene: TRBJ2-5; V gene: TRBV28; D gene: TRBD1; clone size: NA; CDR3 DNA: TGTGCCAGCAGTCGCGGGACAGGGCGAAAGACCCAGTACTTC; CDR3 protein: CASSRGTGRKTQYF
J gene: TRBJ2-5; V gene: TRBV4-1; D gene: NA; clone size: few; CDR3 DNA: TGCGCCAGCAGCCAAGATATGGAAGAGACCCAGTACTTC; CDR3 protein: CASSQDMEETQYF
J gene: TRBJ2-7; V gene: TRBV25-1; D gene: TRBD1; clone size: once; CDR3 DNA: TGTGCCAGCAGTGCGGGACAGGGTTGGTACGAGCAGTACTTC; CDR3 protein: CASSAGQGWYEQYF
J gene: TRBJ1-2; V gene: TRBV2; D gene: TRBD1; clone size: NA; CDR3 DNA: TGTGCCAGCAGAACCGGGACAGGTAACTCCTATGGCTACACCTTC; CDR3 protein: CASRTGTGNSYGYTF
J gene: TRBJ2-7; V gene: TRBV28; D gene: NA; clone size: NA; CDR3 DNA: TGTGCCAGCAGCCATCAACAATCCTACGAGCAGTACTTC; CDR3 protein: CASSHQQSYEQYF
J gene: TRBJ2-1; V gene: TRBV29-1; D gene: TRBD1; clone size: once; CDR3 DNA: TGCAGCGTCAAAGGGGGCTCCCTTTACAATGAGCAGTTCTTC; CDR3 protein: CSVKGGSLYNEQFF
J gene: TRBJ2-7; V gene: TRBV7-2; D gene: TRBD2; clone size: NA; CDR3 DNA: TGTGCCAGCAGCTCAGGTCTAGCGGTCTCCTACGAGCAGTACTTC; CDR3 protein: CASSSGLAVSYEQYF
J gene: TRBJ2-4; V gene: TRBV28; D gene: NA; clone size: NA; CDR3 DNA: TGTGCCAGCAGTTCAGGGGCCCGCCAAGACATTCAGTACTTC; CDR3 protein: CASSSGARQDIQYF
J gene: TRBJ2-1; V gene: TRBV7-8; D gene: TRBD2; clone size: NA; CDR3 DNA: TGTGCCAGCAGGATGACTAGCGGCAGCTCCTACAATGAGCAGTTCTTC; CDR3 protein: CASRMTSGSSYNEQFF
J gene: TRBJ2-7; V gene: TRBV5-6; D gene: TRBD2; clone size: once; CDR3 DNA: TGTGCCAGCAGCTTGGATTTGGGAGGGCACGAGCAGTACTTC; CDR3 protein: CASSLDLGGHEQYF
J gene: TRBJ2-7; V gene: TRBV11-2; D gene: TRBD2; clone size: NA; CDR3 DNA: TGTGCCAGCAGCTCCGGCGGGGGGTACGAGCAGTACTTC; CDR3 protein: CASSSGGGYEQYF
J gene: TRBJ2-7; V gene: TRBV7-2; D gene: NA; clone size: NA; CDR3 DNA: TGTGCCAGCAGCTTCTGGACAGATTACGAGCAGTACTTC; CDR3 protein: CASSFWTDYEQYF
J gene: TRBJ1-2; V gene: TRBV5-6; D gene: NA; clone size: few; CDR3 DNA: TGTGCCAGCAGCTCCGAACAGAGAACGGAGGGCTACACCTTC; CDR3 protein: CASSSEQRTEGYTF
J gene: TRBJ2-1; V gene: TRBV4-1; D gene: NA; clone size: once; CDR3 DNA: TGCGCCAGCAGCCAAGACGGGCGGGGCCTAAGCAATGAGCAGTTCTTC; CDR3 protein: CASSQDGRGLSNEQFF